A single sample gave rise to the 27 T cell receptor beta chains below, sequenced in a study of cytomegalovirus exposure and HLA in healthy donors. Both 60 Vbeta primers and 13 Jbeta primers went into the PCR. Assay: immunoSEQ multiplex PCR; the TCRdb copy retains only in-frame clones and omits some. The repertoire includes about 120,000 clones, 60% to 85% of them detected once, and approximately 0.93% sits in the top ten. Material: PBMCs. These receptors were collected from a human donor in good health.

V is TRBV7-6 and J is TRBJ1-5; D possibly corresponds to TRBD1 (5 bases). The V gene lost 5 bases and the J gene lost 0 bases, with 14 bases spanning the gap. CDR1 and CDR2 from the germline V gene are SGHVS and FNYEAQ. CDR3 length: 16 amino acids. Here the CDR3 DNA reads TGTGCCAGCAGCCCCTATCAAGGGGATAGCAATCAGCCCCAGCATTTT. It encodes CASSPYQGDSNQPQHF.

V is TRBV27 and J is TRBJ2-3, with D maybe TRBD2 (6 bases). The CDR3 sequence is 14 residues long. In germline, CDR1 is MNHEY, CDR2 SMNVEV (reference sequence). Trimming cost V 6 bases and J 1 base, with 11 bases left between them. The DNA for the CDR3 is TGTGCCAGCAGCCGGGAGCTGCGCACAGATACGCAGTATTTT. This gives the protein CASSRELRTDTQYF.

The chain has TRBV5-1 and TRBJ1-2, with a tentative D call TRBD1 (6 bases). The CDR3 loop spans 15 amino acids. Trimming left V 2 bases short and J 3 bases short, with 14 bases between. Germline V gene lookup returns CDR1 SGHRS and CDR2 YFSETQ. For the CDR3, the DNA is TGCGCCAGCAGCTTCGGTGGTGCAGGGGACTATGGCTACACCTTC. It codes for CASSFGGAGDYGYTF.

Only one count was recorded for this clone. The gene calls are TRBV6-5 and TRBJ1-6; perhaps TRBD1 as D (6 bases). There are 15 residues in the CDR3. V lost 6 bases, J lost 1 base, and 10 bases lay in between. The germline V gene encodes CDR1 MNHEY and CDR2 SVGAGI. The CDR3 nucleotides are TGTGCCAGCAGACGAACAGGGTCCTATAATTCACCCCTCCACTTT. This gives the protein CASRRTGSYNSPLHF.

The chain joins TRBV5-4 to TRBJ1-5, with D perhaps TRBD1 (6 bases). Trimming removed 4 bases at V and 3 bases at J, with 17 bases between. The CDR3 runs to 16 residues. Looked up from germline, CDR1 is SGHNT and CDR2 is YYREEE (reference sequence). CDR3 amino acids: CASSTSDWGLNQPQHF. CDR3 in DNA: TGTGCCAGCAGCACGTCGGACTGGGGGCTCAATCAGCCCCAGCATTTT.

V gene TRBV12-5 combines with J gene TRBJ1-3; 9 bases are a match to TRBD1. CDR3 length: 14 residues. The ends lost 6 bases at V and 2 bases at J; junction bases unmatched: 2. Germline V CDR1 and CDR2: LGHNT, FRNRAP. The CDR3 DNA sequence: TGTGCTAGTGGGGGGACAGGGACTGGAAACACCATATATTTT. Encoded protein: CASGGTGTGNTIYF.

The J gene is TRBJ2-1, the V gene TRBV7-3; tentatively, D is TRBD2 (6 bases). Trimming stripped 6 bases from V and 2 bases from J, with 17 bases between. The length of the CDR3 is 16 residues. Germline V gene sequence: CDR1 SGHTA, CDR2 FQGTGA. Here the CDR3 reads CASSLTGTSTYNEQFF. In DNA, the CDR3 is TGTGCCAGCAGTCTGACCGGGACTTCAACCTACAATGAGCAGTTCTTC.

V gene TRBV19 combines with J gene TRBJ2-3; 7 bases fit TRBD1. CDR3 length: 16 amino acids. Germline CDR1 and CDR2: LNHDA and SQIVND (reference sequence). Germline trimming cut 4 bases from V and 5 bases from J; bases unmatched to any gene: 12. The DNA for the CDR3 is TGTGCCAGTAGTAGCATTAGGGGGCGCTTGGGAGATACGCAGTATTTT. It encodes CASSSIRGRLGDTQYF.

The chain carries TRBV19 and TRBJ2-7, with TRBD1 matching over 12 bases. V shed 4 bases and J 0 bases; nucleotides not matched to a gene: 10. Germline V gives CDR1 LNHDA, CDR2 SQIVND (reference sequence). This CDR3 comprises 18 residues. The CDR3 DNA is TGTGCCAGTAGTAGGGGACAGGGGGCCGGTCTCGGCTCCTACGAGCAGTACTTC. As protein: CASSRGQGAGLGSYEQYF.

This chain connects TRBV6-5 to TRBJ1-3; D unclear. Trimming took 0 bases from V and 1 from J, leaving 7 bases between them. Looked up from germline, CDR1 is MNHEY and CDR2 is SVGAGI. The CDR3 is made up of 15 amino acids. The DNA for the CDR3 is TGTGCCAGCAGTTACTCGTTACAGTCTGGAAACACCATATATTTT. Its protein is CASSYSLQSGNTIYF.

The rearrangement joins TRBV2 to TRBJ1-5; 10 bases map to TRBD1. CDR3 length equals 16 residues. The germline V gene encodes CDR1 SNHLY and CDR2 FYNNEI. The junction had 10 bases not matched to a gene; V was cut back by 2 bases and J by 9 bases. The CDR3 DNA is TGTGCCAGCAGTGAACCGTCCGGGACAGGGGTTCTGCCCCAGCATTTT. It codes for CASSEPSGTGVLPQHF.

V is TRBV2 and J is TRBJ1-1, with D possibly matching TRBD1 (6 bases). V dropped 7 bases and J dropped 1 base, with 16 bases sitting between them. Germline V gene sequence: CDR1 SNHLY, CDR2 FYNNEI. The CDR3 contains 15 residues. The CDR3 is CASKGGGQGNTEAFF. The CDR3 region has the DNA TGTGCCAGCAAGGGCGGGGGCCAGGGGAACACTGAAGCTTTCTTT.

This clone has more than one count but fewer than ten. The rearrangement links TRBV6-6 to TRBJ2-7; no firm D call. CDR1 is MNHNY, CDR2 SVGAGI, per germline (reference sequence). Trimming pared 0 bases from V and 2 bases from J, leaving 8 bases between. This CDR3 region has 14 residues. The DNA of the CDR3 is TGTGCCAGCAGTTACTCGAGCGACCCCTACGAGCAGTACTTC. Its protein is CASSYSSDPYEQYF.

The V gene is TRBV5-6, the J gene TRBJ2-5; 9 bases match TRBD2. Germline assignment: CDR1 SGHDT and CDR2 YYEEEE. With V trimmed by 4 bases and J by 2 bases, 15 bases remained unmatched. The CDR3 is made up of 18 amino acids. CDR3 nucleotides: TGTGCCAGCAGCCAGAGACTAGCGGAGCTAAGGGATCAAGAGACCCAGTACTTC. Amino acid sequence: CASSQRLAELRDQETQYF.

V gene TRBV7-2 combines with J gene TRBJ2-3, with 9 bases matching TRBD2. Per the germline V gene, CDR1 is SGHTA and CDR2 is FQGNSA. V was clipped by 5 bases and J by 1 base; unmatched bases: 10. The length of the CDR3 is 17 residues. The CDR3 sequence is CASSPLVGGGGTDTQYF. The CDR3 coding sequence is TGTGCCAGCAGCCCTCTGGTTGGCGGGGGGGGCACAGATACGCAGTATTTT. Full variable domain (missing parts from reference TRBV7-2 and TRBJ2-3): GAGVSQSPSNKVTEKGKDVELRCDPISGHTALYWYRQSLGQGLEFLIYFQGNSAPDKSGLPSDRFSAERTGGSVSTLTIQRTQQEDSAVYLCASSPLVGGGGTDTQYFGPGTRLTVL.

The genes are TRBV6-1 and TRBJ2-2, with TRBD2 identical over 10 bases. This CDR3 is 14 amino acids long. Germline CDR1 is MNHNS and CDR2 is SASEGT. Trimming at V came to 8 bases and at J to 3 bases, leaving 3 bases not matched to a gene. The CDR3, as DNA: TGTGCCAGCGTCGGACTAGCGGACACCGGGGAGCTGTTTTTT. Residues: CASVGLADTGELFF.

This chain connects TRBV7-8 to TRBJ2-7; TRBD2 agrees at 9 bases. V dropped 4 bases and J dropped 3; count of bases not matched to a gene: 13. This CDR3 is built from 17 residues. Per germline, CDR1 SGHVS and CDR2 FQNEAQ. The CDR3 sequence: CASSSAWDERGDYEQYF. The CDR3 DNA is TGTGCCAGCAGCTCCGCGTGGGATGAGCGGGGGGACTACGAGCAGTACTTC.

This clone was seen only once. V is TRBV10-1 and J is TRBJ1-5; 8 bases fit TRBD1. Trimming at V came to 5 bases and at J to 5 bases, leaving 5 bases not matched to a gene. Germline V gene sequence: CDR1 WNHNN, CDR2 SYGVQD (reference sequence). The CDR3 has 14 amino acids. The CDR3 nucleotides read TGCGCCAGCAGTCCGACAGGGGATGATCAGCCCCAGCATTTT. Translated, it gives CASSPTGDDQPQHF.

This clone occurred a few times. The CDR3 reads CASSDWDNYEQYF. CDR3 nucleotides: TGCGCCAGCAGTGATTGGGACAACTACGAGCAGTACTTC. The chain has TRBV10-2 and TRBJ2-7; TRBD1 is a possible D gene (6 bases). The germline CDR1 and CDR2 sequences are WSHSY and SAAADI. The CDR3 contains 13 residues. Trimming removed 3 bases at V and 3 bases at J, with 9 bases between.

This clone was seen just once. The V call is TRBV25-1, the J call TRBJ1-6, with D unresolved. Germline V CDR1 and CDR2: MGHDK, SYGVNS. This CDR3 spans 14 amino acids. V was clipped by 7 bases and J by 7 bases, with 14 bases between them. The CDR3 here is CASTRGIGNSPLHF. The CDR3 coding sequence is TGTGCCAGCACCAGAGGGATAGGGAATTCACCCCTCCACTTT.

The chain recombines TRBV6-1 with TRBJ2-6, with D perhaps TRBD1 (6 bases). Trimming left V 2 bases short and J 0 bases short, with 14 bases between. Germline V gene sequence: CDR1 MNHNS, CDR2 SASEGT. This CDR3 has 18 amino acids. The CDR3 region has the DNA TGTGCCAGCAGTGAATTCGTGACAGGACGCTCTGGGGCCAACGTCCTGACTTTC. This encodes CASSEFVTGRSGANVLTF.

The CDR3 DNA sequence: TGCGCCAGCAGCTATGGACAGGTCCGGGAGACCCAGTACTTC. It codes for CASSYGQVRETQYF. The chain joins TRBV4-1 to TRBJ2-5, with 7 bases lining up with TRBD1. The CDR3 has 14 residues. Trimming took 5 bases from V and 5 from J; bases not matched to a gene: 8. Germline CDR1 is MGHRA and CDR2 is YSYEKL.

The chain has TRBV5-6 and TRBJ2-6, with D unresolved. Trimming cost V 0 bases and J 4 bases, with 17 bases left between them. This CDR3 is 18 amino acids long. CDR1 is SGHDT and CDR2 is YYEEEE in the germline V gene. In nucleotides, the CDR3 is TGTGCCAGCAGCTTGGACGGATCCCTCGGGTGGGGGGCCAACGTCCTGACTTTC. This codes for CASSLDGSLGWGANVLTF. Complete variable domain (other parts from reference TRBV5-6 and TRBJ2-6): DAGVTQSPTHLIKTRGQQVTLRCSPKSGHDTVSWYQQALGQGPQFIFQYYEEEERQRGNFPDRFSGHQFPNYSSELNVNALLLGDSALYLCASSLDGSLGWGANVLTFGAGSRLTVL.

The chain is built from TRBV27 and TRBJ1-1, with a possible D match to TRBD1 (6 bases). Trimming shortened V by 5 bases and J by 1 base, and 14 bases separated the two germline ends. The CDR3 runs to 15 residues. The germline V gene encodes CDR1 MNHEY and CDR2 SMNVEV (reference sequence). CDR3: CASSTPGGPNTEAFF. CDR3 DNA: TGTGCCAGCAGTACACCCGGGGGGCCGAACACTGAAGCTTTCTTT.

The chain links TRBV5-8 to TRBJ1-2, with D maybe TRBD1 (6 bases). CDR3 size: 13 residues. In germline, CDR1 is SGHTS, CDR2 YDEGEE. Trimming stripped 2 bases from V and 4 bases from J, with 9 bases between. The CDR3 sequence is CASSLMDSYGYTF. The CDR3 region has the DNA TGTGCCAGCAGCTTAATGGACAGCTATGGCTACACCTTC.

The V gene is TRBV28, the J gene TRBJ1-4, with TRBD1 as a possible D gene (5 bases). From germline, CDR1 is MDHEN and CDR2 SYDVKM. This CDR3 spans 13 amino acids. V gave up 3 bases and J gave up 6 bases, with 8 bases separating them. The CDR3 spells CASSFRDHEKLFF. The CDR3 DNA sequence: TGTGCCAGCAGTTTCAGGGATCATGAAAAACTGTTTTTT.

The chain carries TRBV10-1 and TRBJ1-1; D might be TRBD1 (6 bases). This CDR3 has 16 residues. In germline, CDR1 is WNHNN, CDR2 SYGVQD (reference sequence). Trimming removed 5 bases at V and 0 bases at J, with 16 bases between. The CDR3 DNA reads TGCGCCAGCAGTCCCGACAGGCCGACCTTGAACACTGAAGCTTTCTTT. Translating it yields CASSPDRPTLNTEAFF.